This T cell receptor (beta chain) comes out of a study of blood T cells in healthy people across ages. Study conclusions and caveats: The percentage of naive T cells correlated strongly with TCR beta diversity.

A sample-barcoded 5' primer and a J-beta primer mix were used in a second PCR of roughly 7 to 11 cycles. TCRdb itself ran the 5' RACE reads through MiXCR, one entry per CDR3 protein. This table holds about 1.7 million distinct CDR3 sequences, roughly 30% found once. J was trimmed by 6 bases and V by 5 bases; bases with no gene match: 13. CDR1 and CDR2 from the germline V gene are MGHRA and YSYEKL. The CDR3 runs to 16 residues. A note on this clonotype: Its antigen remains unidentified.

The TCR originated in a woman in her thirties in good health. The sample consisted of blood. The chain links TRBV4-1 to TRBJ2-1, with 7 bases that match TRBD2. The CDR3 region is CASSEAWPSGFNEQFF. The CDR3 nucleotides are TGCGCCAGCAGCGAGGCGTGGCCTAGCGGTTTCAATGAGCAGTTCTTC.